One and the same sample provided the 7 T cell receptor beta chains below, sequenced in a study of blood T cell repertoires in COVID-19. Sequencing used immunoSEQ multiplex PCR; TCRdb keeps in-frame clones, though not all of them. The table includes 300,000 to 400,000 clones, about nine tenths detected once. The sequencing sample was made of peripheral blood. These receptor sequences come from a man younger than 45 with COVID-19, enrolled during active disease.

This chain joins TRBV6-5 and TRBJ2-1, with a possible D match to TRBD1 (5 bases). Germline assignment: CDR1 MNHEY and CDR2 SVGAGI. Deletions cut 4 bases from V and 8 bases from J, with 21 bases between. The CDR3 loop spans 16 amino acids. CDR3 loop: CASSFTSTQGLDEQFF. The CDR3 DNA sequence: TGTGCCAGCAGTTTTACCTCTACCCAGGGTCTCGATGAGCAGTTCTTC.

The chain carries TRBV12-2 and TRBJ2-7; TRBD2 is taken as the D call from the table, unchecked against the DNA. TRBV12-2 is a documented pseudogene. The CDR3 is 19 amino acids. CDR3: CASRVYRDGGTSGTYEQYF. The CDR3 nucleotides are TGTGCAAGTCGCGTATACCGGGACGGAGGGACTAGCGGGACTTACGAGCAGTACTTC.

V usage is TRBV6-4 and J usage is TRBJ2-1; the match to TRBD1 covers 8 bases. Germline V lookup: CDR1 MRHNA, CDR2 SNTAGT. This CDR3 has 13 residues. J gave up 10 bases and V 3 bases, and 5 bases lay outside the gene matches. The CDR3, as DNA: TGTGCCAGCAGTGAGTGGACAGGGAGGGAGCAGTTCTTC. Its translation is CASSEWTGREQFF.

This chain joins TRBV3-1 (or the pseudogene TRBV3-2) and TRBJ2-5; tentatively, D is TRBD2 (6 bases). Germline CDR1 and CDR2: LGHDT and YNNKEL (reference sequence). CDR3 length equals 15 residues. V was shortened by 2 bases and J by 2 bases, with 12 bases between the two germline ends. The CDR3 DNA is TGTGCCAGCAGCCAATGGGTAGCGGCTCAAGAGACCCAGTACTTC. The encoded protein is CASSQWVAAQETQYF.

The chain couples TRBV5-4 to TRBJ2-3, with TRBD1 identical over 10 bases. The CDR3 is 13 amino acids. J lost 5 bases, V lost 7 bases, and 4 bases had no gene match. CDR1 is SGHNT, CDR2 YYREEE, per germline (reference sequence). This CDR3 reads CASGGQGKDTQYF. The CDR3 coding sequence is TGTGCCAGCGGGGGACAGGGGAAAGATACGCAGTATTTT.

This chain uses TRBV24-1 with TRBJ1-5; possibly TRBD1 for D (6 bases). The ends were cut back, 5 bases at V and 7 bases at J, with 17 bases in the middle. The CDR3 contains 15 residues. Germline V gene sequence: CDR1 KGHDR, CDR2 SFDVKD. The CDR3 spells CATSVGQRSWQPQHF. The CDR3 nucleotides read TGTGCCACCAGTGTAGGACAGCGATCCTGGCAGCCCCAGCATTTT.

The chain joins TRBV2 to TRBJ2-7; tentatively, D is TRBD1 (7 bases). With 6 bases removed from V and 5 bases from J, the gap between germline ends came to 17 bases. The CDR3 runs 14 residues. Germline-derived CDR1 and CDR2 are SNHLY and FYNNEI. The CDR3 loop reads CASRKGQGGDEQYF. The CDR3 DNA reads TGTGCCAGCAGGAAAGGGCAGGGGGGCGACGAGCAGTACTTC. The full variable domain, its missing parts supplied by reference TRBV2 and TRBJ2-7, is EPEVTQTPSHQVTQMGQEVILRCVPISNHLYFYWYRQILGQKVEFLVSFYNNEISEKSEIFDDQFSVERPDGSNFTLKIRSTKLEDSAMYFCASRKGQGGDEQYFGPGTRLTVT.